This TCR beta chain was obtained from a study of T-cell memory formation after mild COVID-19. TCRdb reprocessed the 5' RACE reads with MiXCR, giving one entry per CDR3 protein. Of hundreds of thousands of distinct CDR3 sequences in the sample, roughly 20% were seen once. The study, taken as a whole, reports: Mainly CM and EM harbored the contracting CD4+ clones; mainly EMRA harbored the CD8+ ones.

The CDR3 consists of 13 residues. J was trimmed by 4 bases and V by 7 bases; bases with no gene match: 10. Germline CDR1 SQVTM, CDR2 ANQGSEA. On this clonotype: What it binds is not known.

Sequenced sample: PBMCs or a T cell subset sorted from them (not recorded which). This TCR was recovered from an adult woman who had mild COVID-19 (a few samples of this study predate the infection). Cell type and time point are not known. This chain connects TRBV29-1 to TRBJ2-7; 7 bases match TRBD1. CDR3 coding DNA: TGCAGCGCAGAACAGGGGTTGGGTTACGAGCAGTACTTC. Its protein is CSAEQGLGYEQYF.